The rows below give T cell receptor beta chains drawn from one sample of a study of blood T cell repertoires in COVID-19. Sequenced by immunoSEQ multiplex PCR; TCRdb stores in-frame clones only, minus some. The repertoire has 120,000 or so clones, around 79% of them found once; the top ten carry about 2.3%. Input material: peripheral blood. The receptors stem from a man aged 45-65 years with acute or convalescent COVID-19. CDR3s include the opening cysteine and the closing phenylalanine or tryptophan. D genes are given only for firm matches. Expanded clones are given a class, and other clones once, few, many or no size at all.

size	V	J	D	DNA	CDR3
.	TRBV24-1	TRBJ1-5	TRBD1	TGTGCCACCAGTGATCGCGGGACAGGGGGCTTTCAGCCCCAGCATTTT	CATSDRGTGGFQPQHF
.	TRBV5-4	TRBJ2-1	TRBD2	TGTGCCAGCAGCTTGGGCGGGGGGAGCTCCTACAATGAGCAGTTCTTC	CASSLGGGSSYNEQFF
.	TRBV6-5	TRBJ1-4	TRBD1	TGTGCCAGCTGGGGGGCGGGACAGGGTAATGAAAAACTGTTTTTT	CASWGAGQGNEKLFF
.	TRBV4-2	TRBJ2-5	.	TGTGCCAGCAGCCAAGAGGTACTAGGCCAGCGTGGAGAGACCCAGTACTTC	CASSQEVLGQRGETQYF
.	TRBV29-1	TRBJ2-7	TRBD1	TGCAGCGGAACCGGGACAGGGGACGTCGAGCAGTACTTC	CSGTGTGDVEQYF
.	TRBV11-2	TRBJ1-4	.	TGTGCCAGCAGCCCCCGGGGGGTTACTGAAAAACTGTTTTTT	CASSPRGVTEKLFF
once	TRBV10-3	TRBJ1-5	.	TGTGCCATCAGTGGACAGTATAGCAATCAGCCCCAGCATTTT	CAISGQYSNQPQHF
.	TRBV11-2	TRBJ2-3	.	TGTGCCAGCAGCTTCGGCACAGATACGCAGTATTTT	CASSFGTDTQYF
.	TRBV20-1	TRBJ1-1	.	TGCAGTGCTAGTGGGGTTGGAGGGATCACTGAAGCTTTCTTT	CSASGVGGITEAFF
few	TRBV19	TRBJ2-1	TRBD1	TGTGCCAGCGCCCTTACAGGGGGAATCTACAATGAGCAGTTCTTC	CASALTGGIYNEQFF
.	TRBV2	TRBJ2-4	.	TGTGCCAGCAGTGATACTCAAGCCAAAAACATTCAGTACTTC	CASSDTQAKNIQYF
.	TRBV10-3	TRBJ1-5	.	TGTGCCATCAGTTCCGAGGGAGGGCCCCAGCATTTT	CAISSEGGPQHF
.	TRBV7-9	TRBJ1-5	TRBD1	TGTGCTAGCGCCCAACAGGGGAATCAGCCCCAGCATTTT	CASAQQGNQPQHF
.	TRBV18	TRBJ2-6	.	TGTGCCAGCTCACTTACGACAGTACCCTCTGGGGCCAACGTCCTGACTTTC	CASSLTTVPSGANVLTF
once	TRBV24-1	TRBJ1-2	.	TGTGCCACCAGTGATTTTGCACATTATGGCTACACCTTC	CATSDFAHYGYTF
.	TRBV19	TRBJ2-5	TRBD1	TGTGCCAGTAGTGGGACAGGGGGTGATCAAGAGACCCAGTACTTC	CASSGTGGDQETQYF
.	TRBV7-9	TRBJ1-5	.	TGTGCCAGCAGCTTAGGGCAGGATTCCTATAGCAATCAGCCCCAGCATTTT	CASSLGQDSYSNQPQHF
many	TRBV10-3	TRBJ1-1	TRBD1	TGTGCCATCAGTGAGCCTCGAGCAGGGGGCGGCACTGAAGCTTTCTTT	CAISEPRAGGGTEAFF
.	TRBV19	TRBJ2-1	.	TGTGCCACCTTAACGGGTGAAAATGAGCAGTTCTTC	CATLTGENEQFF
.	TRBV19	TRBJ2-5	.	TGTGCCAGTAGTCACCAGCTAGGGGGGGGCGAGACCCAGTACTTC	CASSHQLGGGETQYF
.	TRBV7-7	TRBJ2-3	TRBD1	TGTGCTAGCAGCTCCGGGACAGGCCACGATACGCAGTATTTT	CASSSGTGHDTQYF
.	TRBV29-1	TRBJ1-6	.	TGCAGCGTTCGCCAGTCGATTGGTAATTCACCCCTCCACTTT	CSVRQSIGNSPLHF
.	TRBV6-5	TRBJ2-7	TRBD2	TGTGCCAGCAGTTATGCCAGCGGGGGGACCTACGAGCAGTACTTC	CASSYASGGTYEQYF
.	TRBV28	TRBJ1-6	.	TGTGCCAGCAGTTTTCTGGCGGTGAGGCCCCTCCACTTT	CASSFLAVRPLHF
.	TRBV6-1	TRBJ1-2	TRBD1	TGTGCCAGCAGTGAAGGGGGACAGACGTATGGCTACACCTTC	CASSEGGQTYGYTF
.	TRBV29-1	TRBJ1-1	.	TGCAGCGTTGGCCAGGGGAGACTAGCTTTCTTT	CSVGQGRLAFF
.	TRBV3-1/TRBV3-2	TRBJ1-1	.	TGTGCCAGCAGCCGAAGTACAGTGAACACTGAAGCTTTCTTT	CASSRSTVNTEAFF
few	TRBV19	TRBJ2-3	TRBD1	TGTGCCAGTAGGGGACAGGGGCCAGATACGCAGTATTTT	CASRGQGPDTQYF
.	TRBV6-6	TRBJ2-1	TRBD2	TGTGCCAGCAGCCCCTCAGCGGGGGCTTCCTACAATGAGCAGTTCTTC	CASSPSAGASYNEQFF
.	TRBV5-6	TRBJ1-5	.	TGTGCCAGCAGCTTGGGGCAGTTTTATCAGCCCCAGCATTTT	CASSLGQFYQPQHF
.	TRBV15	TRBJ2-1	.	TGTGCCACCAGCCCCCCTAGTCGTATTGAGCAGTTCTTC	CATSPPSRIEQFF
.	TRBV5-4	TRBJ1-2	.	TGTGCCAGCAGCTTGTCCGGGACATTGAATTATGGCTACACCTTC	CASSLSGTLNYGYTF
.	TRBV18	TRBJ2-2	TRBD1	TGTGCCAGCGCGACCGGGACAGGGCCTTTTGGCGGGGAGCTGTTTTTT	CASATGTGPFGGELFF
.	TRBV15	TRBJ1-5	.	TGTGCCACCAGCAGAGGGCCCAATCAGCCCCAGCATTTT	CATSRGPNQPQHF
.	TRBV10-2	TRBJ2-1	TRBD2	TGCGCCAGCAGTCACCTCGGGACTAGCGGGAACAATGAGCAGTTCTTC	CASSHLGTSGNNEQFF
few	TRBV20-1	TRBJ2-7	TRBD2	TGCAAACTAGCGGGAGTGGAGGAGCAGTACTTC	CKLAGVEEQYF
few	TRBV30	TRBJ2-5	.	TGTGCCTGGGGCCGCAGGGAAGGGGAGACCCAGTACTTC	CAWGRREGETQYF
few	TRBV5-4	TRBJ1-4	TRBD1	TGTGCCAGCAGCTTGAACAGGGACAGGGGGACTACTAATGAAAAACTGTTTTTT	CASSLNRDRGTTNEKLFF
.	TRBV7-9	TRBJ1-4	TRBD1	TGTGCCAGCAGCCTGAACAGGGGTGATGAAAAACTGTTTTTT	CASSLNRGDEKLFF
.	TRBV18	TRBJ2-7	TRBD1	TGTGCCAGCTCACTGGAAAGTACAGGGGGCTACGAGCAGTACTTC	CASSLESTGGYEQYF
.	TRBV14	TRBJ2-5	TRBD2	TGTGCCAGCAGCTACCAACAAGAAAGAAGAGCGGGAGGGCCCCAAACGGGGGAGACCCAGTACTTC	CASSYQQERRAGGPQTGETQYF
few	TRBV29-1	TRBJ2-6	.	TGCCGCGTTGCGAGTGGGGGCCCCTCTGGGGCCAACGTCCTGACTTTC	CRVASGGPSGANVLTF
.	TRBV7-2	TRBJ1-5	TRBD1	TGTGCCAGCAGCCCAGGACAGGGGAAAGCGGGCAATCAGCCCCAGCATTTT	CASSPGQGKAGNQPQHF
few	TRBV18	TRBJ2-7	.	TGTGCCAGCTCACCAGGCGGAGACGAGCAGTACTTC	CASSPGGDEQYF